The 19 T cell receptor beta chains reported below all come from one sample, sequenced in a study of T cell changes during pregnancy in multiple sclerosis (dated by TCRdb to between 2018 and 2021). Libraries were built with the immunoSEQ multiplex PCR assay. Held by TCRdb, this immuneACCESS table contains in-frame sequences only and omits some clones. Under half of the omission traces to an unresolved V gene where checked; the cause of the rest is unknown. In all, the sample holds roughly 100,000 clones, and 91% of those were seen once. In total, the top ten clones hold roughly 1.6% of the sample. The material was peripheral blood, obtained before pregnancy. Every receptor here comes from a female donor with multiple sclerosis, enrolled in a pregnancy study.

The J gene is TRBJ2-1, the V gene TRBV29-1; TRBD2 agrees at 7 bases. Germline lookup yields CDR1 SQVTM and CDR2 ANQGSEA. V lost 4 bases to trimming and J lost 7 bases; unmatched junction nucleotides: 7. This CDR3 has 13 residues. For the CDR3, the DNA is TGCAGCGTTGGGGTGTTGCGGGAGAATGAGCAGTTCTTC. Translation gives CSVGVLRENEQFF.

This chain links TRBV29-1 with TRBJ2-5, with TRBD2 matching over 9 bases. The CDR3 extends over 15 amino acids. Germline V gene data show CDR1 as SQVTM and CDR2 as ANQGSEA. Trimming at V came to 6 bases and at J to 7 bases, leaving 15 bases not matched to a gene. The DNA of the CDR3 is TGCAGCGTGACGGGAGCGGGGGGCGCTCAGGGGACCCAGTACTTC. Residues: CSVTGAGGAQGTQYF.

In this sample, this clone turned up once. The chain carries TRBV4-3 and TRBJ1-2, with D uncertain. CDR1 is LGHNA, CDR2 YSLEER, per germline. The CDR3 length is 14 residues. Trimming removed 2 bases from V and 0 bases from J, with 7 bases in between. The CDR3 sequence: CASSQYHTNYGYTF. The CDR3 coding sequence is TGCGCCAGCAGCCAATACCACACTAACTATGGCTACACCTTC.

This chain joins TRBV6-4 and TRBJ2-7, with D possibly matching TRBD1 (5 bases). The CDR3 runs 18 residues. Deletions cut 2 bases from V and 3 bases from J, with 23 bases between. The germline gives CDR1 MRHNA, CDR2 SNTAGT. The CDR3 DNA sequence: TGTGCCAGCAGTGACCTAGGACAAAGGGTCGCATTCTTCTACGAGCAGTACTTC. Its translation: CASSDLGQRVAFFYEQYF.

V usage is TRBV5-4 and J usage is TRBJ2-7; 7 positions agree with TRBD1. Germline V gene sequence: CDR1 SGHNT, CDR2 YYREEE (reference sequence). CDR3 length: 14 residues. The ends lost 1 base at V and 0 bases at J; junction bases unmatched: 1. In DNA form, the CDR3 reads TGTGCCAGCAGCTTGACAGGGGCCTCCTACGAGCAGTACTTC. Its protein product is CASSLTGASYEQYF.

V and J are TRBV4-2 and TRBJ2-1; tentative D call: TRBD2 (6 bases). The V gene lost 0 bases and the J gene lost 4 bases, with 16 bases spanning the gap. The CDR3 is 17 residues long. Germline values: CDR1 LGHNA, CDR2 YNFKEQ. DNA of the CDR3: TGTGCCAGCAGCCAAGATGGGGCGGGCGGGATATACAATGAGCAGTTCTTC. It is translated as CASSQDGAGGIYNEQFF.

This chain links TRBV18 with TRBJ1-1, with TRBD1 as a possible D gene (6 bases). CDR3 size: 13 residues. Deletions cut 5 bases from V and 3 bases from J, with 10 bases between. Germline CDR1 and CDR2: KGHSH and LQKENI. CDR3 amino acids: CASSTGSHTEAFF. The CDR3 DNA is TGTGCCAGCTCAACAGGGTCACACACTGAAGCTTTCTTT.

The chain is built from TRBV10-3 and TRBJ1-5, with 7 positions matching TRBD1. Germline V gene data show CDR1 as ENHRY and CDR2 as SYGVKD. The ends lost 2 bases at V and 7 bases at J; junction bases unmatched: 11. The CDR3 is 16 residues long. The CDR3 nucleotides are TGTGCCATCAGTGAGACCGGGACAGTAACGGGGCAGCCCCAGCATTTT. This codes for CAISETGTVTGQPQHF.

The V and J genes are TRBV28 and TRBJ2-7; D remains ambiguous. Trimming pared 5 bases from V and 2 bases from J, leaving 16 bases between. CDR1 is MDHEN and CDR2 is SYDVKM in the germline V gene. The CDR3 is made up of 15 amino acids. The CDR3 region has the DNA TGTGCCAGCAGTACGAAAACCGACATTACCTACGAGCAGTACTTC. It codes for CASSTKTDITYEQYF.

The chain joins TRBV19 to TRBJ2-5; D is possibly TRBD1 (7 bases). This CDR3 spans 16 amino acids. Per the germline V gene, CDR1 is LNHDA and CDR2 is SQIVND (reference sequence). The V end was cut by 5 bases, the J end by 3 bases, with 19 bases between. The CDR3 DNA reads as TGTGCCAGTAGTGCCGTGACAGGGCGGGGAGAAGAGACCCAGTACTTC. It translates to CASSAVTGRGEETQYF.

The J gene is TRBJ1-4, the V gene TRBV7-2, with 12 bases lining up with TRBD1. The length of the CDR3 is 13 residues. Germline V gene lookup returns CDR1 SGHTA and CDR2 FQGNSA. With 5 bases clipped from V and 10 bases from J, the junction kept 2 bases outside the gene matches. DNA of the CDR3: TGTGCCAGCAGCCGGGACAGGGGGCCAAAACTGTTTTTT. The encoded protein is CASSRDRGPKLFF.

CDR3 nucleotides: TGTGCCAGCATTGGGACTACAAACTCTGGGGCCAACGTCCTGACTTTC. This gives the protein CASIGTTNSGANVLTF. The chain joins TRBV2 to TRBJ2-6; 7 bases are shared with TRBD2. The J segment lost 0 bases and the V segment lost 7 bases, leaving 6 bases of the junction unmatched. Germline V CDR1 and CDR2: SNHLY, FYNNEI. The CDR3 is made up of 16 amino acids.

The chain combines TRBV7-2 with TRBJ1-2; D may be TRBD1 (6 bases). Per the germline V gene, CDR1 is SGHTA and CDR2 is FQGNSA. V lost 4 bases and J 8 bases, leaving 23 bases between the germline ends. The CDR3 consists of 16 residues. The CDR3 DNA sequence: TGTGCCAGCAGCTCCAGGGACAAGACCTGGTCTCGGGGCTACACCTTC. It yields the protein CASSSRDKTWSRGYTF.

The CDR3 sequence: CASSSLAGGLGGEQYF. DNA for the CDR3: TGCGCCAGCAGCTCGTTAGCGGGAGGGCTGGGAGGGGAGCAGTACTTC. The V call is TRBV5-1, the J call TRBJ2-7, with TRBD2 matching 11 bases. The CDR3 has 16 amino acids. Trimming cost V 3 bases and J 7 bases; bases outside gene matches: 12. CDR1 and CDR2 from the germline V gene are SGHRS and YFSETQ.

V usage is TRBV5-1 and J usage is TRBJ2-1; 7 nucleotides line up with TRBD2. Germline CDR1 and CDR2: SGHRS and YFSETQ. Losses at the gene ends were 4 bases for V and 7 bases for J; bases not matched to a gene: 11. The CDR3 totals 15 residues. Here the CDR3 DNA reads TGCGCCAGCAGCCGGGGGGATGGGGGGGAGAATGAGCAGTTCTTC. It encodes CASSRGDGGENEQFF. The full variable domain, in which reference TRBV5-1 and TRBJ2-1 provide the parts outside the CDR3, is KAGVTQTPRYLIKTRGQQVTLSCSPISGHRSVSWYQQTPGQGLQFLFEYFSETQRNKGNFPGRFSGRQFSNSRSEMNVSTLELGDSALYLCASSRGDGGENEQFFGPGTRLTVL.

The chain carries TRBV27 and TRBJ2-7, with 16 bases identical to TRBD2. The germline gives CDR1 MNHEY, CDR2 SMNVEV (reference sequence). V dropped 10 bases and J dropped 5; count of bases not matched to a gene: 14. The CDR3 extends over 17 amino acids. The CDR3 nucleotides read TGTGCCATCCGGGACGGGACTAGCGGGAGGGTCCTCCACGAGCAGTACTTC. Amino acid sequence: CAIRDGTSGRVLHEQYF.

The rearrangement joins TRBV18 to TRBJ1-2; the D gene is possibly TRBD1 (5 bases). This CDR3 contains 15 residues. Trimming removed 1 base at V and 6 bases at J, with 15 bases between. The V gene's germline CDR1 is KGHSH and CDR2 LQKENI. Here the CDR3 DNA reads TGTGCCAGCTCACCACAGGCCAGGGCGCTGGATGGCTACACCTTC. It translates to CASSPQARALDGYTF.

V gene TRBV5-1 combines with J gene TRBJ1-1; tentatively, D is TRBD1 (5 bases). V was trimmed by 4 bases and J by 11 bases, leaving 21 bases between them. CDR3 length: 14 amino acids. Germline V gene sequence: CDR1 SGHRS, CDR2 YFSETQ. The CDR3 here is CASSQRAGSDLAFF. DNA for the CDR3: TGCGCCAGCAGCCAAAGGGCAGGGTCGGATTTGGCTTTCTTT.

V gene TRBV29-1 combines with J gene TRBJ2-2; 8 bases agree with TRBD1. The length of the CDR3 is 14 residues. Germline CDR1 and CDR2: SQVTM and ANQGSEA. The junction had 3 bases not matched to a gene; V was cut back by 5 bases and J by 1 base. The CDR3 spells CSVFGTGNTGELFF. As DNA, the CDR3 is TGCAGCGTTTTCGGGACAGGGAACACCGGGGAGCTGTTTTTT.